Below are 22 T cell receptor beta chains sequenced from a single sample in a study of OX40 agonist ivuxolimab in advanced cancers. Clones were sequenced by immunoSEQ multiplex PCR, and TCRdb holds only the in-frame ones, with some missing. The data contain 77,000 or so clones, 80% to 95% of them singletons. The sample here was CD4+ or CD8+ T cells sorted from blood, taken in a trial of the OX40 agonist ivuxolimab. These receptor sequences come from an adult with an advanced solid tumor such as melanoma, head and neck, liver or kidney cancer.

There are a few counts of this clone. The V call is TRBV11-1, the J call TRBJ2-1, with D unresolved. The CDR3 runs to 16 residues. Germline values: CDR1 SGHAT, CDR2 FQDESV (reference sequence). The germline V and J ends were trimmed by 1 base and 0 bases, with 10 bases remaining between them. This chain's CDR3 is CASSLVSRSSYNEQFF. The CDR3, as DNA: TGTGCCAGCAGCTTAGTATCCCGGAGCTCCTACAATGAGCAGTTCTTC.

J is TRBJ1-1 and V is TRBV11-1; maybe TRBD1 (5 bases). The CDR3 extends over 15 amino acids. Trimming removed 5 bases at V and 2 bases at J, with 15 bases between. Looked up from germline, CDR1 is SGHAT and CDR2 is FQDESV (reference sequence). The CDR3 loop reads CASSLLTGTNTEAFF. CDR3 in DNA: TGTGCCAGCAGCCTTCTTACAGGAACTAACACTGAAGCTTTCTTT. The full variable domain, completed using reference TRBV11-1 and TRBJ1-1, is EAEVAQSPRYKITEKSQAVAFWCDPISGHATLYWYRQILGQGPELLVQFQDESVVDDSQLPKDRFSAERLKGVDSTLKIQPAELGDSAMYLCASSLLTGTNTEAFFGQGTRLTVV.

V is TRBV6-6 and J is TRBJ2-2; 9 bases match TRBD2. This CDR3 has 16 amino acids. Germline V gives CDR1 MNHNY, CDR2 SVGAGI (reference sequence). V was pared by 0 bases and J by 7 bases, with 6 bases of the junction left unmatched. CDR3 amino acids: CASSYSGGRAFGELFF. CDR3 bases: TGTGCCAGCAGTTACTCGGGCGGGAGGGCCTTCGGGGAGCTGTTTTTT.

This chain links TRBV15 with TRBJ2-5; TRBD2 agrees at 13 bases. Per germline, CDR1 LNHNV and CDR2 YYDKDF (reference sequence). Trimming took 3 bases from V and 5 from J; bases not matched to a gene: 6. CDR3 length equals 16 residues. The CDR3 DNA reads TGTGCCACCAGCAGCCTACTAGCGGGAGGGCGTGAGACCCAGTACTTC. This gives the protein CATSSLLAGGRETQYF.

The chain combines TRBV11-2 with TRBJ2-1, with unresolved D. Trimming removed 1 base from V and 6 bases from J, with 10 bases in between. Germline V gene data show CDR1 as SGHAT and CDR2 as FQNNGV. The CDR3 is 14 amino acids. This chain's CDR3 is CASSLAGVTNEQFF. CDR3 sequence (DNA): TGTGCCAGCAGCTTAGCGGGTGTTACCAATGAGCAGTTCTTC.

V usage is TRBV19 and J usage is TRBJ2-1, with 10 bases fitting TRBD1. Unmatched junction bases numbered 8, after V lost 5 bases and J lost 4 bases. Per germline, CDR1 LNHDA and CDR2 SQIVND (reference sequence). CDR3 length: 16 residues. CDR3 bases: TGTGCCAGTAGTTCGATTGACAGGGGGCTGTACAATGAGCAGTTCTTC. Translation: CASSSIDRGLYNEQFF. The full variable domain, completed using reference TRBV19 and TRBJ2-1, is DGGITQSPKYLFRKEGQNVTLSCEQNLNHDAMYWYRQDPGQGLRLIYYSQIVNDFQKGDIAEGYSVSREKKESFPLTVTSAQKNPTAFYLCASSSIDRGLYNEQFFGPGTRLTVL.

The V call is TRBV30, the J call TRBJ2-7, with TRBD2 identical over 7 bases. The V segment lost 0 bases and the J segment 7 bases; nucleotides outside the gene matches: 6. The CDR3 contains 13 residues. In germline, CDR1 is GTSNPN, CDR2 SVGIG (reference sequence). The CDR3 DNA sequence: TGTGCCTGGAGTGTACGTTCTAGCGGAGAGCAGTACTTC. Its translation: CAWSVRSSGEQYF.

The chain couples TRBV18 to TRBJ1-1, with D possibly TRBD1 on 6 matching bases. There are 15 residues in the CDR3. Germline assignment: CDR1 KGHSH and CDR2 LQKENI. V lost 2 bases and J 2 bases, leaving 12 bases between the germline ends. As DNA, the CDR3 is TGTGCCAGCTCACCAAGACAGGTTCAAAACACTGAAGCTTTCTTT. Translated, it gives CASSPRQVQNTEAFF.

The chain links TRBV6-6 to TRBJ2-3, with D perhaps assigned TRBD1 or TRBD2 (5 bases each). Trimming pared 6 bases from V and 2 bases from J, leaving 15 bases between. Germline V gene sequence: CDR1 MNHNY, CDR2 SVGAGI (reference sequence). The CDR3 is 15 amino acids. The DNA of the CDR3 is TGTGCCAGCAGGGGCTTCGGGACCGCCACAGATACGCAGTATTTT. It yields the protein CASRGFGTATDTQYF.

This sequence joins TRBV6-5 and TRBJ1-1, with TRBD1 matching 9 bases. CDR1 is MNHEY, CDR2 SVGAGI, per germline. The CDR3 is 12 amino acids. The ends lost 5 bases at V and 10 bases at J; junction bases unmatched: 5. Here the CDR3 reads CASSRQGEVAFF. DNA for the CDR3: TGTGCCAGCAGTCGACAGGGGGAAGTAGCTTTCTTT.

The chain's CDR3 is CASSDSHSRTDTQYF. The CDR3 bases are TGTGCCAGCAGTGACTCTCACAGCCGCACAGATACGCAGTATTTT. The gene calls are TRBV6-4 and TRBJ2-3; D is ambiguous. With 0 bases removed from V and 1 base from J, the gap between germline ends came to 8 bases. The CDR3 extends over 15 amino acids. From germline, CDR1 is MRHNA and CDR2 SNTAGT.

The rearrangement uses TRBV7-2 and TRBJ1-1; D is unclear. The CDR3 consists of 12 residues. Trimming left V 2 bases short and J 4 bases short, with 5 bases between. CDR1 and CDR2 (germline): SGHTA, FQGNSA. The CDR3 loop reads CASSLPSTEAFF. The CDR3 DNA sequence: TGTGCCAGCAGCTTACCCAGCACTGAAGCTTTCTTT. Using reference TRBV7-2 and TRBJ1-1 for the parts outside the CDR3, the full variable domain is GAGVSQSPSNKVTEKGKDVELRCDPISGHTALYWYRQSLGQGLEFLIYFQGNSAPDKSGLPSDRFSAERTGGSVSTLTIQRTQQEDSAVYLCASSLPSTEAFFGQGTRLTVV.

The gene calls are TRBV7-8 and TRBJ2-3; no firm D call. The CDR3 is made up of 12 amino acids. Germline lookup yields CDR1 SGHVS and CDR2 FQNEAQ. V dropped 5 bases and J dropped 7 bases, with 10 bases sitting between them. Here the CDR3 DNA reads TGTGCCAGCAGCCATCCGTCAAATACGCAGTATTTT. This sequence encodes CASSHPSNTQYF.

This clone was seen once. This chain connects TRBV7-2 to TRBJ1-2; TRBD1 aligns across 10 bases. Germline CDR1 SGHTA, CDR2 FQGNSA. J was trimmed by 4 bases and V by 7 bases; bases with no gene match: 9. This CDR3 region has 15 residues. For the CDR3, the DNA is TGTGCCAGCAATTTAGAGGGACAGGGGTTCTATGGCTACACCTTC. This codes for CASNLEGQGFYGYTF.

This chain links TRBV25-1 with TRBJ1-1, with D tentatively TRBD1 (6 bases). The CDR3 covers 12 residues. V lost 4 bases and J lost 7, with 10 bases in between. The V gene's germline CDR1 is MGHDK and CDR2 SYGVNS. The CDR3 protein is CASSGTQGEAFF. DNA of the CDR3: TGTGCCAGCAGTGGAACACAGGGTGAAGCTTTCTTT.

The V and J genes are TRBV9 and TRBJ2-3; TRBD2 aligns across 10 bases. The V gene's germline CDR1 is SGDLS and CDR2 YYNGEE. The junction had 0 bases not matched to a gene; V was cut back by 0 bases and J by 5 bases. This CDR3 comprises 14 residues. The CDR3 region is CASSVGTSGDTQYF. The CDR3, as DNA: TGTGCCAGCAGCGTAGGGACTAGCGGAGATACGCAGTATTTT.

This clone was counted only a few times. The genes are TRBV7-6 and TRBJ2-3; D remains ambiguous. Germline V gives CDR1 SGHVS, CDR2 FNYEAQ. Deletions cut 0 bases from V and 0 bases from J, with 7 bases between. CDR3 length: 15 amino acids. The CDR3 bases are TGTGCCAGCAGCTTAGCACTCGGTAGCACAGATACGCAGTATTTT. Protein: CASSLALGSTDTQYF.

This chain connects TRBV7-2 to TRBJ2-3; D is unclear. CDR3 size: 14 residues. The V and J ends lost 5 bases and 1 base respectively, with 10 bases between them. Germline V gene data show CDR1 as SGHTA and CDR2 as FQGNSA. The CDR3 loop reads CASSTTSGTDTQYF. As DNA, the CDR3 is TGTGCCAGCAGCACGACGAGCGGCACAGATACGCAGTATTTT.

The chain carries TRBV4-3 and TRBJ2-7, with D perhaps TRBD1 or TRBD2 (5 bases each). Trimming took 3 bases from V and 1 from J, leaving 13 bases between them. CDR3 length: 15 amino acids. Germline values: CDR1 LGHNA, CDR2 YSLEER. This CDR3 is CASSQDWDGSYEQYF. CDR3 DNA sequence: TGCGCCAGCAGCCAGGACTGGGACGGGTCCTACGAGCAGTACTTC.

J is TRBJ2-1 and V is TRBV5-1; D tentatively fits TRBD1 or TRBD2 (5 bases each). V dropped 4 bases and J dropped 0 bases, with 11 bases sitting between them. This CDR3 has 15 amino acids. Germline CDR1 SGHRS, CDR2 YFSETQ. This CDR3 is CASSPPGSSYNEQFF. The CDR3 DNA reads TGCGCCAGCAGCCCACCAGGGAGCTCCTACAATGAGCAGTTCTTC.

The chain uses TRBV6-5 and TRBJ2-1; 7 bases are a match to TRBD2. V dropped 7 bases and J dropped 4; count of bases not matched to a gene: 7. The CDR3 covers 14 residues. Germline V gives CDR1 MNHEY, CDR2 SVGAGI. The CDR3 loop reads CASTQVAGYNEQFF. DNA for the CDR3: TGTGCCAGCACCCAGGTAGCGGGTTACAATGAGCAGTTCTTC.

The chain combines TRBV11-3 with TRBJ2-7; D is perhaps TRBD1 (6 bases). Germline V gene sequence: CDR1 SGHNT, CDR2 YENEEA. V lost 5 bases and J lost 3, with 11 bases in between. This CDR3 spans 13 amino acids. The CDR3 loop is CASSRADSYEQYF. CDR3 coding DNA: TGTGCCAGCAGCCGAGCGGACAGCTACGAGCAGTACTTC.